This T cell receptor beta chain appears in the sequencing data of a study of cytomegalovirus exposure and HLA in healthy donors. Data came from immunoSEQ multiplex PCR; TCRdb stores just in-frame clones and leaves some out. The table includes about 170,000 clones, approximately 86% detected once. Study results and limitations: Some public TCRs appeared in many individuals, while most sequences were rare.

J lost 7 bases, V lost 4 bases, and 11 bases had no gene match. The CDR3 is 17 amino acids. Germline CDR1 reads LGHNA; CDR2 reads YNFKEQ. Concerning this clone itself: The antigen remains unidentified.

This clonotype was obtained from a man aged 18 to 35 in good health and CMV-seropositive. The V gene is TRBV4-2, the J gene TRBJ2-2, with 11 bases that match TRBD1. Sequenced input: PBMCs. The CDR3 coding sequence is TGTGCCAGCAGCCGCTCATACCCGGGACAGGGGGGCGGGGAGCTGTTTTTT. This gives the protein CASSRSYPGQGGGELFF.